The clone carrying this T cell receptor (beta chain) was counted a few times. Its antigen remains unidentified. This entry is derived from a study of regulatory T cells in long-lasting Graves disease. Study results and caveats: Persistent disease favored TRBV28, TRBJ1-2 and TRBJ2-5.

The length of the CDR3 is 15 residues. The germline V gene encodes CDR1 MNHEY and CDR2 SMNVEV (reference sequence). Losses at the gene ends were 7 bases for V and 5 bases for J; bases not matched to a gene: 11. This sample's time point: newly diagnosed GD, antithyroid drugs for less than 3 months. Scientists built the TCR library using RNA that was extracted from PBMCs. Arm-PCR of CDR3 regions and iRepertoire HTBI primers were used to build TCR beta libraries. TCRdb passed the multiplex PCR reads through MiXCR, listing each CDR3 protein once. The top ten hold about 8.3% of the sample, which has fewer than 450,000 distinct CDR3 sequences, around 16% seen once. The data also belong to a second study, concerning T cells in Graves' hyperthyroidism and ophthalmopathy. That study reports: Expanded thyroid clonotypes (above 0.001) were mostly also found in blood.

This TCR was sampled from a middle-aged woman with Graves disease. The sequencing here drew on peripheral blood mononuclear cells (PBMCs), taken at new diagnosis, from a patient treated with antithyroid drugs. The chain carries TRBV27 and TRBJ2-7; 10 nucleotides align to TRBD2. CDR3 nucleotide sequence: TGTGCCAGCAAGGTGGTCGGCAGCGGGAGGGACGAGCAGTACTTC. It encodes CASKVVGSGRDEQYF.